This entry lists 10 T cell receptor beta chains sequenced from one sample in a study of blood T cell repertoires in COVID-19. Sequencing was performed with immunoSEQ multiplex PCR; in TCRdb, only in-frame clones are kept and a portion is missing. The data hold 160,000 or so clones, with about 80% observed a single time. Material: PBMCs or T cells enriched from blood (not recorded which). The receptors originated from a woman aged 60-70 years who had recovered from COVID-19.

V and J are TRBV19 and TRBJ1-1; 9 positions agree with TRBD1. V lost 4 bases and J lost 6; bases outside the gene matches: 12. Looked up from germline, CDR1 is LNHDA and CDR2 is SQIVND (reference sequence). The CDR3 covers 16 residues. The CDR3 protein is CASSRGTGIKTPEAFF. In nucleotides, the CDR3 is TGTGCCAGTAGTAGGGGGACAGGGATTAAGACTCCTGAAGCTTTCTTT.

This clone was counted only a few times. The J gene is TRBJ2-5, the V gene TRBV25-1; 10 nucleotides line up with TRBD2. CDR1 is MGHDK and CDR2 is SYGVNS in the germline V gene. CDR3 length: 16 residues. V lost 5 bases and J lost 5; bases outside the gene matches: 11. CDR3 nucleotide sequence: TGTGCCAGCAGTATCACCGCTAGCGGGGGCAGGGAGACCCAGTACTTC. Residues: CASSITASGGRETQYF.

J is TRBJ2-5 and V is TRBV6-6, with a tentative D call TRBD1 (6 bases). Trimming shortened V by 0 bases and J by 4 bases, and 12 bases separated the two germline ends. CDR3 length: 15 amino acids. Germline values: CDR1 MNHNY, CDR2 SVGAGI (reference sequence). The CDR3 bases are TGTGCCAGCAGTTACTCGCCAGGGGTCGGAGAGACCCAGTACTTC. Translating gives CASSYSPGVGETQYF.

The chain links TRBV19 to TRBJ1-3, with a weak D call TRBD1 (6 bases). The CDR3 covers 15 residues. V lost 3 bases, J lost 3 bases, and 12 bases lay in between. The germline V gene has CDR1 LNHDA and CDR2 SQIVND (reference sequence). The CDR3 DNA is TGTGCCAGTAGTATTCTTCCAGGGGTTGGAAACACCATATATTTT. Translated, it gives CASSILPGVGNTIYF.

This rearrangement joins TRBV28 to TRBJ1-2; a weak D match, TRBD1 (6 bases). Germline V gives CDR1 MDHEN, CDR2 SYDVKM. The CDR3 runs to 14 residues. The V and J ends lost 1 base and 4 bases respectively, with 10 bases between them. CDR3 protein: CASSLYQGSYGYTF. As DNA, the CDR3 is TGTGCCAGCAGTTTATACCAGGGGAGCTATGGCTACACCTTC.

The chain couples TRBV12-3 or TRBV12-4 to TRBJ1-1, with D tentatively TRBD1 (5 bases). V shed 3 bases and J shed 9 bases, with 11 bases lying between them. The CDR3 is 12 residues long. CDR3 DNA: TGTGCCAGCAGTTTGGGAGGGGAGCAAGCTTTCTTT. Residues: CASSLGGEQAFF.

The chain couples TRBV10-2 to TRBJ2-7; possibly TRBD2 for D (6 bases). There are 14 residues in the CDR3. V was clipped by 0 bases and J by 1 base, with 7 bases between them. Germline values: CDR1 WSHSY, CDR2 SAAADI. CDR3 loop: CASSESTRSYEQYF. In nucleotides, the CDR3 is TGCGCCAGCAGTGAGTCGACTAGGTCCTACGAGCAGTACTTC.

This chain connects TRBV19 to TRBJ1-1; D possibly corresponds to TRBD1 (5 bases). V lost 5 bases to trimming and J lost 0 bases, with 16 bases between them. The CDR3 contains 16 residues. Germline V lookup: CDR1 LNHDA, CDR2 SQIVND (reference sequence). The CDR3: CASSLRQNRMNTEAFF. In nucleotides, the CDR3 is TGTGCCAGTAGTCTAAGACAGAACCGCATGAACACTGAAGCTTTCTTT.

The chain recombines TRBV4-2 with TRBJ2-5; unclear D gene. The CDR3 consists of 14 residues. Germline CDR1 reads LGHNA; CDR2 reads YNFKEQ. V lost 1 base and J 4 bases, leaving 10 bases between the germline ends. The CDR3 nucleotides are TGTGCCAGCAGCCAAGGTGACTCTACAGAGACCCAGTACTTC. As protein: CASSQGDSTETQYF.

The chain joins TRBV7-9 to TRBJ2-6, with 9 bases fitting TRBD1. In germline, CDR1 is SEHNR, CDR2 FQNEAQ (reference sequence). V lost 9 bases, J lost 2 bases, and 14 bases stayed unmatched. The CDR3 is made up of 18 amino acids. CDR3 sequence reads: CASRRPGQGVTGANVLTF. The CDR3 DNA is TGTGCCAGTAGACGACCGGGACAGGGTGTCACTGGGGCCAACGTCCTGACTTTC.